These T cell receptor beta chains were read from a single sample in a study of cytomegalovirus exposure and HLA in healthy donors. The method was immunoSEQ multiplex PCR; TCRdb's version includes in-frame clones alone and lacks a portion of them. Of about 120,000 clones listed, approximately 86% were seen once; the top ten hold around 2%. Input material: PBMCs. The receptor source for this set is a man between 40 and 49 years old in good health and CMV-seronegative. Both conserved end residues are part of each CDR3. D genes are given only for firm matches. The size entry is marked missing in some rows and otherwise reads once, few, many or a size class.

>NA|TRBV6-1|TRBJ1-1|NA
TGTGCCAGCGGAGGGAGGGGTGGAGGGAACACTGAAGCTTTCTTT
CASGGRGGGNTEAFF
>NA|TRBV27|TRBJ1-1|NA
TGTGCCAGCAGTTTGCAGTTTAAGGGGCCGGGTAGTGATGCTTTCTTT
CASSLQFKGPGSDAFF
>TRBD1|TRBV2|TRBJ2-2|few
TGTGCCAGCAAGGTACAGGGGCCGGACGGGGAGCTGTTTTTT
CASKVQGPDGELFF
>NA|TRBV30|TRBJ1-3|NA
TGTGCCTGGAGTGTAAAGGGGGGAAACACCATATATTTT
CAWSVKGGNTIYF
>NA|TRBV6-6|TRBJ1-1|NA
TGTGCCAGCAGCTCCGACAGATGGAAAGCTTTCTTT
CASSSDRWKAFF
>NA|TRBV7-7|TRBJ2-2|NA
TGTGCCAGCAGCCCTGGTGCGGGGAGGATCACCGGGGAGCTGTTTTTT
CASSPGAGRITGELFF
>NA|TRBV6-6|TRBJ1-5|NA
TGTGCCAGCCGGTATTACAGGGACGGCAATCAGCCCCAGCATTTT
CASRYYRDGNQPQHF
>TRBD1|TRBV6-4|TRBJ2-3|NA
TGTGCCAGCAGTCGTCAGGGGGCCGGAGATACGCAGTATTTT
CASSRQGAGDTQYF
>NA|TRBV5-4|TRBJ1-4|NA
TGTGCCAGCAGCTGGGCCGGGGAAGGAACTAATGAAAAACTGTTTTTT
CASSWAGEGTNEKLFF
>NA|TRBV29-1|TRBJ1-1|NA
TGCAGCGTTGAAGGGGACATGCTCTTGAACACTGAAGCTTTCTTT
CSVEGDMLLNTEAFF
>TRBD1|TRBV19|TRBJ1-2|NA
TGTGCCAGTAGTATTGGGTTTCAGGGGGCGTCCCCTACGTATGGCTACACCTTC
CASSIGFQGASPTYGYTF
>NA|TRBV25-1|TRBJ1-2|NA
TGTGCCAGCCGGAGCCCCGGGTTTAACTATGGCTACACCTTC
CASRSPGFNYGYTF
>TRBD1|TRBV2|TRBJ1-2|NA
TGTGCCAGCAGGGACAGGGCCCGGGTAGCCTATGGCTACACCTTC
CASRDRARVAYGYTF
>TRBD2|TRBV6-6|TRBJ2-1|NA
TGTGCCAGCAGGCTAGCGGGGGGCTTAAATGAGCAGTTCTTC
CASRLAGGLNEQFF
>NA|TRBV11-1|TRBJ2-4|NA
TGTGCCAGCAGCTACCAGGACATTCAGTACTTC
CASSYQDIQYF
>NA|TRBV2|TRBJ2-7|NA
TGTGCCAGCAGTGCCCTCTACGAGCAGTACTTC
CASSALYEQYF
>TRBD2|TRBV10-2|TRBJ2-3|NA
TGCGCCAGCAATCGGGGGGTGGACACAGATACGCAGTATTTT
CASNRGVDTDTQYF
>NA|TRBV4-2|TRBJ2-1|NA
TGTGCCAGCAGCCAAGTACCACGAGATGAGCAGTTCTTC
CASSQVPRDEQFF
>NA|TRBV5-5|TRBJ1-5|NA
TGTGCCAGCAGCTTACAGGGATCAGGCAATCAGCCCCAGCATTTT
CASSLQGSGNQPQHF
>TRBD1|TRBV27|TRBJ1-1|NA
TGTGCCAGCCGGGACAGTAGAACAGGTGAAGCTTTCTTT
CASRDSRTGEAFF
>NA|TRBV5-5|TRBJ2-2|few
TGTGCCAGCAGCTTATCCAGGGCTAATGGGGAGCTGTTTTTT
CASSLSRANGELFF
>NA|TRBV7-2|TRBJ2-7|NA
TGTGCCAGCAGCTTACTCGCTAGAATGGCCTACGAGCAGTACTTC
CASSLLARMAYEQYF